Listed below are T cell receptor beta chains from one sample, sequenced in a study of T cells after yellow fever vaccination. TCRdb reprocessed the 5' RACE reads via MiXCR and lists one record per CDR3 protein. The sample holds some 200,000 distinct CDR3 sequences; approximately 3% are singletons and the top ten take 3.2%. Sequenced material: CD4+ T cells sorted from PBMCs, taken 10 days after the yellow fever booster vaccination. The receptor set was obtained from a young man who received the YFV17D yellow fever vaccine. Both conserved end residues are part of each CDR3. A D gene is named only where the DNA matches it firmly. Clone size is given for some rows only: seen once, a few or many times, or a class if the clone is expanded.

TRBJ2-7	.	TRBV30	.	TGTGCCTGGAGTCCACCGACAACGAGCTCCTACGAGCAGTACTTC	CAWSPPTTSSYEQYF
TRBJ1-3	.	TRBV5-1	.	TGCGCCAGCAGCTTGGGGATCAGTAGTTTCTCTGGAAACACCATATATTTT	CASSLGISSFSGNTIYF
TRBJ2-1	.	TRBV6-5	many	TGTGCCAGCAGTAACGGTTGGAATGAGCAGTTCTTC	CASSNGWNEQFF
TRBJ2-7	TRBD2	TRBV7-2	.	TGTGCCAGCAGCTCGCTCCCGGGGGGATGGCAGTACTTC	CASSSLPGGWQYF
TRBJ2-5	TRBD1	TRBV5-1	.	TGCGCCAGCGCCGCAGGGGGCCCACAAGAGACCCAGTACTTC	CASAAGGPQETQYF
TRBJ1-5	.	TRBV20-1	few	TGCAGTGCTAGAGATTCCAGGGCTGGAAATCAGCCCCAGCATTTT	CSARDSRAGNQPQHF
TRBJ2-2	.	TRBV7-2	.	TGTGCCAGCAGCCTGGCGGATGCCGGGGAGCTGTTTTTT	CASSLADAGELFF
TRBJ2-4	.	TRBV5-4	many	TGTGCCAGCAGCTTGGCCGGTCTAGCCAAAAACATTCAGTACTTC	CASSLAGLAKNIQYF
TRBJ2-7	.	TRBV19	few	TGTGCCACCCAGCCCGACCGCCTATACGAGCAGTACTTC	CATQPDRLYEQYF
TRBJ1-1	TRBD1	TRBV19	few	TGTGCCAGTAGTAATCGAGGACAGGACTATGATGTGAACACTGAAGCTTTCTTT	CASSNRGQDYDVNTEAFF
TRBJ1-2	TRBD1	TRBV7-2	few	TGTGCCAGCAGCACGGGACAGGGGACCTATGGCTACACCTTC	CASSTGQGTYGYTF
TRBJ1-1	TRBD1	TRBV12-3/TRBV12-4	many	TGTGCCAGCACCGCGACAGGGTACGCCACTGAAGCTTTCTTT	CASTATGYATEAFF
TRBJ1-1	.	TRBV4-2	few	TGTGCCAGCAGCCAGGCCGCCGGGATCACTGAAGCTTTCTTT	CASSQAAGITEAFF
TRBJ2-1	.	TRBV2	many	TGTGCCAGCAGAGATAGGGGGGTGAGGAATGAGCAGTTCTTC	CASRDRGVRNEQFF
TRBJ2-5	.	TRBV5-4	many	TGTGCCAGCAGCTTGATTTCCGGGCAAGAGACCCAGTACTTC	CASSLISGQETQYF
TRBJ1-4	.	TRBV15	few	TGTGCCGCCGGTAGGGGGGGGCCGGAAAAACTGTTTTTT	CAAGRGGPEKLFF
TRBJ1-1	.	TRBV27	many	TGTGCCAGCAGTTTCAAACCCGACACGAACACTGAAGCTTTCTTT	CASSFKPDTNTEAFF
TRBJ2-2	.	TRBV6-5	many	TGTGCCAGCACCACATGGGGGCCCGGGGAGCTGTTTTTT	CASTTWGPGELFF
TRBJ1-3	.	TRBV4-3	.	TGCGCCAGCAGCCCTCAACAGGACTCTGGAAACACCATATATTTT	CASSPQQDSGNTIYF
TRBJ1-4	.	TRBV19	many	TGTGCCAGTAGCCAACAGCATCCTGGCGAAAAACTGTTTTTT	CASSQQHPGEKLFF
TRBJ1-5	.	TRBV6-2/TRBV6-3	.	TGTGCCAGCAGTTACTCGGCTGGGGCCCAGCATTTT	CASSYSAGAQHF
TRBJ1-3	.	TRBV5-1	many	TGCGCCAGCAGCTTGGGGGGGGCTGCTGGAAACACCATATATTTT	CASSLGGAAGNTIYF
TRBJ1-6	.	TRBV2	many	TGTGCCAGCAGTGCGGAACCGCAGAGCTCCTATAATTCACCCCTCCACTTT	CASSAEPQSSYNSPLHF
TRBJ1-5	.	TRBV12-3/TRBV12-4	few	TGTGCCAGCAGTTTAGCACAGGGCCTCAATCAGCCCCAGCATTTT	CASSLAQGLNQPQHF
TRBJ2-1	.	TRBV20-1	many	TGCAGTGCTAGTGACAGACACAATGAGCAGTTCTTC	CSASDRHNEQFF
TRBJ1-4	.	TRBV6-2/TRBV6-3	few	TGTGCCAGCACCCCAAGGGGATTTCGGGATGAAAAACTGTTTTTT	CASTPRGFRDEKLFF